Below are 22 T cell receptor beta chains sequenced from a single sample in a study of vaccination effects on CD4 cells after COVID-19. Sequencing used immunoSEQ multiplex PCR; TCRdb keeps in-frame clones, though not all of them. The data contain tens of thousands of clones, roughly 80% of them singletons. Sequencing followed a ViraFEST assay step that expanded antigen-specific CD4+ T cells with viral peptide pools. Cells that had been cultured for approximately ten days were the source of isolated CD4+ T cells. The cohort was immunized with two doses of either the BNT162b2 or mRNA-1273 vaccine. These receptors' antigens are unknown. Sequenced material: CD4+ T cells from PBMCs cultured with HCoV-OC43 spike peptides, taken after COVID-19 vaccination. Subset described: HCoV-OC43 spike overlapping peptide pool stimulation. All receptors come from a human donor who received a COVID-19 vaccine.

The chain uses TRBV5-1 and TRBJ2-2; no clear D. CDR1 SGHRS and CDR2 YFSETQ come from the germline V gene. With 4 bases removed from V and 0 bases from J, the gap between germline ends came to 13 bases. CDR3 length: 16 residues. The CDR3 bases are TGCGCCAGCAGCCCATCCACCGCCGCGAACACCGGGGAGCTGTTTTTT. Translating it yields CASSPSTAANTGELFF.

J is TRBJ1-1 and V is TRBV18, with D perhaps matching TRBD1 (5 bases). CDR1 and CDR2 from the germline V gene are KGHSH and LQKENI. The CDR3 is 16 residues long. V lost 0 bases to trimming and J lost 3 bases, with 14 bases between them. The CDR3 nucleotides are TGTGCCAGCTCACCACCGAGAGGGGACGGGGACACTGAAGCTTTCTTT. Translated, it gives CASSPPRGDGDTEAFF.

The gene calls are TRBV30 and TRBJ1-3; tentatively, D is TRBD1 (6 bases). This CDR3 has 14 amino acids. V was trimmed by 7 bases and J by 4 bases, leaving 17 bases between them. Germline V gene data show CDR1 as GTSNPN and CDR2 as SVGIG (reference sequence). The CDR3 here is CAFSPGTFGNTIYF. In DNA, the CDR3 is TGTGCCTTCAGCCCCGGGACATTCGGAAACACCATATATTTT.

The chain carries TRBV2 and TRBJ2-1; D is ambiguous. V was trimmed by 2 bases and J by 0 bases, leaving 11 bases between them. CDR3 length: 16 amino acids. Germline assignment: CDR1 SNHLY and CDR2 FYNNEI. CDR3 sequence: CASSESDFSSYNEQFF. The CDR3 DNA reads as TGTGCCAGCAGTGAAAGCGACTTCAGCTCCTACAATGAGCAGTTCTTC.

V is TRBV2 and J is TRBJ2-5; either TRBD1 or TRBD2 may fit D (6 bases each). With 6 bases removed from V and 7 bases from J, the gap between germline ends came to 15 bases. In germline, CDR1 is SNHLY, CDR2 FYNNEI. This CDR3 has 13 residues. CDR3 nucleotides: TGTGCCAGCAGAAGGGGGGTCTACGGGACCCAGTACTTC. It is translated as CASRRGVYGTQYF.

This chain joins TRBV11-2 and TRBJ2-2; D might be TRBD2 (5 bases). Trimming stripped 5 bases from V and 0 bases from J, with 10 bases between. Germline V gene sequence: CDR1 SGHAT, CDR2 FQNNGV. CDR3 length: 15 residues. CDR3 DNA: TGTGCCAGCAGCGGGCGGGCGGCGAACACCGGGGAGCTGTTTTTT. Translated: CASSGRAANTGELFF. The whole variable domain, remainder taken from reference TRBV11-2 and TRBJ2-2, is EAGVAQSPRYKIIEKRQSVAFWCNPISGHATLYWYQQILGQGPKLLIQFQNNGVVDDSQLPKDRFSAERLKGVDSTLKIQPAKLEDSAVYLCASSGRAANTGELFFGEGSRLTVL.

This clone was seen just once. The chain is built from TRBV7-9 and TRBJ2-3; 7 bases align to TRBD1. V dropped 3 bases and J dropped 3; count of bases not matched to a gene: 6. The CDR3 runs to 15 residues. Germline CDR1 is SEHNR and CDR2 is FQNEAQ (reference sequence). The CDR3 DNA is TGTGCCAGCAGCTTCCTACAGGGGTATACAGATACGCAGTATTTT. It specifies CASSFLQGYTDTQYF. Combining the CDR3 with reference TRBV7-9 and TRBJ2-3 gives the whole variable domain DTGVSQNPRHKITKRGQNVTFRCDPISEHNRLYWYRQTLGQGPEFLTYFQNEAQLEKSRLLSDRFSAERPKGSFSTLEIQRTEQGDSAMYLCASSFLQGYTDTQYFGPGTRLTVL.

The J gene is TRBJ2-5, the V gene TRBV9; D perhaps matches TRBD2 (7 bases). Deletions cut 3 bases from V and 4 bases from J, with 16 bases between. The CDR3 runs to 15 residues. Per germline, CDR1 SGDLS and CDR2 YYNGEE. Here the CDR3 reads CASSAVVGGRETQYF. DNA for the CDR3: TGTGCCAGCAGCGCGGTAGTGGGGGGGCGAGAGACCCAGTACTTC.

The V gene is TRBV5-1, the J gene TRBJ1-3, with no clear D. Germline V gene data show CDR1 as SGHRS and CDR2 as YFSETQ. There are 16 residues in the CDR3. V lost 4 bases and J 4 bases, leaving 18 bases between the germline ends. The CDR3 bases are TGCGCCAGCAGCCGAGAACCCCCAGATACGGGAAACACCATATATTTT. Translating it yields CASSREPPDTGNTIYF.

This clone is a singleton in its sample. The rearrangement joins TRBV24-1 to TRBJ1-1, with D perhaps TRBD1 (6 bases). Trimming took 5 bases from V and 0 from J, leaving 12 bases between them. There are 15 residues in the CDR3. In germline, CDR1 is KGHDR, CDR2 SFDVKD. The CDR3 loop reads CATSGPGAVNTEAFF. CDR3 bases: TGTGCCACCAGTGGCCCGGGGGCTGTGAACACTGAAGCTTTCTTT.

The rearrangement joins TRBV6-5 to TRBJ1-6; D uncertain. Looked up from germline, CDR1 is MNHEY and CDR2 is SVGAGI. The CDR3 length is 15 residues. Deletions cut 7 bases from V and 0 bases from J, with 10 bases between. CDR3 nucleotide sequence: TGTGCCAGCATTGGAATGATCTCCTATAATTCACCCCTCCACTTT. Protein: CASIGMISYNSPLHF.

V and J are TRBV19 and TRBJ2-2; TRBD2 aligns across 8 bases. Germline lookup yields CDR1 LNHDA and CDR2 SQIVND (reference sequence). CDR3 length: 15 amino acids. Trimming took 3 bases from V and 5 from J; bases not matched to a gene: 5. CDR3 DNA: TGTGCCAGTAGTATCGGGGGGGCGCTGACCGGGGAGCTGTTTTTT. It yields the protein CASSIGGALTGELFF.

The chain couples TRBV5-4 to TRBJ2-1; the D is unclear. V lost 1 base, J lost 5 bases, and 13 bases lay in between. The CDR3 loop spans 15 amino acids. CDR1 SGHNT and CDR2 YYREEE come from the germline V gene (reference sequence). The CDR3 sequence is CASSLILARDNEQFF. The CDR3 DNA reads as TGTGCCAGCAGCTTGATCTTGGCTAGAGACAATGAGCAGTTCTTC.

This clone was observed a few times. The chain employs TRBV4-1 and TRBJ1-5; maybe TRBD1 (5 bases). The CDR3 covers 17 residues. Trimming shortened V by 0 bases and J by 6 bases, and 18 bases separated the two germline ends. Germline V gives CDR1 MGHRA, CDR2 YSYEKL. The CDR3 DNA follows: TGCGCCAGCAGCCAAGATTCGAGACAGCCAACCGCTCAGCCCCAGCATTTT. Residues: CASSQDSRQPTAQPQHF.

This chain links TRBV6-5 with TRBJ1-4; unclear D gene. The CDR3 is made up of 12 amino acids. Germline V gives CDR1 MNHEY, CDR2 SVGAGI. Deletions cut 8 bases from V and 7 bases from J, with 11 bases between. This CDR3 is CASRTFAEKLFF. CDR3 bases: TGTGCCAGCCGGACCTTTGCTGAAAAACTGTTTTTT.

This chain connects TRBV5-7 to TRBJ2-5; 8 bases are shared with TRBD1. TRBV5-7 is sorted into the ORF group, with uncertain function. J gave up 5 bases and V 4 bases, and 7 bases lay outside the gene matches. This CDR3 has 14 residues. CDR3 sequence reads: CASSPWTGKETQYF. DNA of the CDR3: TGTGCCAGCAGCCCGTGGACAGGGAAGGAGACCCAGTACTTC.

This chain joins TRBV3-1 (or the pseudogene TRBV3-2) and TRBJ1-6, with a possible D match to TRBD1 (5 bases). The CDR3 is made up of 16 amino acids. V gave up 4 bases and J gave up 5 bases, with 15 bases separating them. CDR1 LGHDT and CDR2 YNNKEL come from the germline V gene (reference sequence). In nucleotides, the CDR3 is TGTGCCAGCAGCCCATGGCCCGGACAAAATAATTCACCCCTCCACTTT. Amino acids: CASSPWPGQNNSPLHF.

The chain links TRBV4-3 to TRBJ2-3, with D maybe TRBD1 (5 bases). The CDR3 is made up of 14 amino acids. CDR1 and CDR2 from the germline V gene are LGHNA and YSLEER. The ends were cut back, 5 bases at V and 2 bases at J, with 11 bases in the middle. In DNA, the CDR3 is TGCGCCAGCAGCGGCGACAGCTACACAGATACGCAGTATTTT. Translating gives CASSGDSYTDTQYF.

This chain uses TRBV5-8 with TRBJ2-3, with 8 bases lining up with TRBD2. With V trimmed by 7 bases and J by 3 bases, 16 bases remained unmatched. The length of the CDR3 is 17 residues. Germline V CDR1 and CDR2: SGHTS, YDEGEE. CDR3 sequence (DNA): TGTGCCAGCCCCCGACCGCCTGGGACTAGTGTGACAGATACGCAGTATTTT. Its protein is CASPRPPGTSVTDTQYF.

This clone was seen a single time. The gene calls are TRBV2 and TRBJ2-7, with D perhaps matching TRBD1 (7 bases). Germline lookup yields CDR1 SNHLY and CDR2 FYNNEI. V was pared by 6 bases and J by 7 bases, with 16 bases between. This CDR3 has 13 residues. The CDR3 bases are TGTGCCAGCAGCCCCAGGGGGGTCGGGGAGCAGTACGTC. Amino acid sequence: CASSPRGVGEQYV.

The chain combines TRBV2 with TRBJ1-5, with a possible D match to TRBD1 (6 bases). The CDR3 loop spans 14 amino acids. In germline, CDR1 is SNHLY, CDR2 FYNNEI. V was trimmed by 8 bases and J by 0 bases, leaving 11 bases between them. DNA for the CDR3: TGTGCCAGCCTAGGACAGTATAGCAATCAGCCCCAGCATTTT. This gives the protein CASLGQYSNQPQHF.

This chain connects TRBV3-1 (or the pseudogene TRBV3-2) to TRBJ1-1; TRBD1 might be the D (6 bases). The V and J ends lost 4 bases and 6 bases respectively, with 12 bases between them. Germline CDR1 is LGHDT and CDR2 is YNNKEL (reference sequence). The CDR3 sequence is 13 residues long. CDR3 nucleotide sequence: TGTGCCAGCAGCCCTCTCAGGGGCGCTGAAGCTTTCTTT. Translation: CASSPLRGAEAFF.